This T cell receptor (beta chain) emerged from a study of spatial heterogeneity in lung cancer. Germline values: CDR1 DFQATT, CDR2 SNEGSKA (reference sequence). Trimming shortened V by 6 bases and J by 5 bases, and 10 bases separated the two germline ends. The CDR3 runs to 11 residues. Via MiXCR, TCRdb re-called the 5' RACE reads, giving one row per CDR3 protein. This sample has tens of thousands of distinct CDR3 sequences, with 7% to 9% found just once. Time point specified: sample taken at primary tumor resection. The study sequenced unsorted whole RNA from tumor, nontumor lung or frozen PBMC. The chain recombines TRBV20-1 with TRBJ1-2; possible D gene TRBD1, 6 bases. Sequenced material: PBMCs, taken at surgery. The receptor was derived from a male donor with early-stage non-small cell lung cancer. The CDR3 region is CSAPTGYGYTF. The CDR3 DNA reads as TGCAGTGCGCCTACAGGGTATGGCTACACCTTC.